This T cell receptor beta chain was observed in a study of blood T cell repertoires in COVID-19. Study information: PBMCs, B-cell-depleted T cells, or T cells were the source of the cDNA or gDNA that made up the material.

In the original workflow: Nucleated cell counts were estimated from reference gene primer amplification. Measured with immunoSEQ multiplex PCR; TCRdb has only the in-frame clones, and not every one. V and J calls and clone size follow that table, whereas D and trimming were derived from the DNA. Among about 300,000 clones listed, about nine tenths were seen once. Material: peripheral blood. This receptor was taken from a woman in her thirties with COVID-19, enrolled during active disease.

CDR3: CASSLETRENTEAFF. CDR3 sequence (DNA): TGCGCCAGCAGCTTGGAGACAAGAGAGAACACTGAAGCTTTCTTT. V gene TRBV5-1 combines with J gene TRBJ1-1; no firm D call. The V gene's germline CDR1 is SGHRS and CDR2 YFSETQ. The germline V and J ends were trimmed by 0 bases and 1 base, with 10 bases remaining between them. The CDR3 extends over 15 amino acids.